This TCR beta chain was retrieved from a study of blood T cells in healthy people across ages. Turning to the study itself: Template switching picked up about one barcoded beta molecule for each two T cells.

Turning to this clonotype: Its antigen is still unknown.

Whole-study results and caveats: Older age coincided with a roughly linear decline in TCR beta diversity per million T cells.

The total RNA that was extracted per sample amounted to at least 5 micrograms. With a J-beta primer mix and a sample-barcoded 5' primer, a second PCR ran roughly 6 to 11 cycles. A tag from a template-switch adaptor with 12 random nucleotides marked each cDNA molecule. TCRdb processed the 5' RACE reads anew with MiXCR; each CDR3 protein has one entry. This sample has nearly 800,000 distinct CDR3 sequences; approximately 53% occur once, and the top ten carry roughly 24%. The TCR originated in a man aged 40-55 years in good health. Sample: blood.

The CDR3: CASSLLSGSSYNEQFF. For the CDR3, the DNA is TGTGCCAGCAGCTTACTTTCGGGGAGCTCCTACAATGAGCAGTTCTTC. The chain carries TRBV7-3 and TRBJ2-1; D is possibly TRBD2 (5 bases). CDR1 is SGHTA, CDR2 FQGTGA, per germline. The CDR3 loop spans 16 amino acids. Trimming removed 2 bases from V and 0 bases from J, with 11 bases in between. Full variable domain (missing parts from reference TRBV7-3 and TRBJ2-1): GAGVSQTPSNKVTEKGKYVELRCDPISGHTALYWYRQSLGQGPEFLIYFQGTGAADDSGLPNDRFFAVRPEGSVSTLKIQRTERGDSAVYLCASSLLSGSSYNEQFFGPGTRLTVL.